The sample holds a few counts of the clone carrying this T cell receptor beta chain. TCRdb itself ran the 5' RACE reads through MiXCR, one entry per CDR3 protein. The sample lists around 300,000 distinct CDR3 sequences, roughly 21% seen once, with approximately 21% in the top ten. The CDR3 has 15 amino acids. Germline V gives CDR1 LGHNA, CDR2 YNFKEQ. The V end lost 1 base, the J end lost 7 bases, and 13 bases lay between the germline ends. The sample comes from a study of T-cell memory formation after mild COVID-19. Sequencing used PBMCs or a T cell subset sorted from them (not recorded which). The clonotype originates from a man aged 18 to 30 who had mild COVID-19 (a few samples of this study predate the infection). Cell type and time point are not known. The rearrangement uses TRBV4-2 and TRBJ2-2; D perhaps matches TRBD1 (7 bases). The CDR3 region has the DNA TGTGCCAGCAGCCAAGGACAGGGAGGCGACGGGGAGCTGTTTTTT. Its protein is CASSQGQGGDGELFF.